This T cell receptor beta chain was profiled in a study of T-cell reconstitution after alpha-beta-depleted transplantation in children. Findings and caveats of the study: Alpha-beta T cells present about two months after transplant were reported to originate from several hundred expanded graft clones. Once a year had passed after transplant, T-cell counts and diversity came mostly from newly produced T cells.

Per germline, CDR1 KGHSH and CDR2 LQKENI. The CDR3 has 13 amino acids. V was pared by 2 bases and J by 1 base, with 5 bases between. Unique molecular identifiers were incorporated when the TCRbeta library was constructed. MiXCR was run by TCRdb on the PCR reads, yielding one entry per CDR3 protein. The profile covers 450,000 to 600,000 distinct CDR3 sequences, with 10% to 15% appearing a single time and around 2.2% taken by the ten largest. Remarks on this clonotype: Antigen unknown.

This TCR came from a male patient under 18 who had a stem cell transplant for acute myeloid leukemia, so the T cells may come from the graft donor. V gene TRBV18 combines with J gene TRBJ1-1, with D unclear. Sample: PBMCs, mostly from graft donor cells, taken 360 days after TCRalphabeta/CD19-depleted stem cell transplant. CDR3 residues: CASSPGKNTEAFF. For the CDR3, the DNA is TGTGCCAGCTCACCAGGGAAGAACACTGAAGCTTTCTTT.